Each of the 32 T cell receptor beta chains below was sequenced from the same sample in a study of T cell changes during pregnancy in multiple sclerosis. Measured with immunoSEQ multiplex PCR; TCRdb has only the in-frame clones, and not every one. Of about 16,000 clones listed, around 95% are singletons. The sequencing here drew on peripheral blood, taken in the third trimester of pregnancy. The receptors originated from a female donor with multiple sclerosis, enrolled in a pregnancy study.

The chain recombines TRBV5-1 with TRBJ1-6, with 8 bases that match TRBD1. The ends lost 0 bases at V and 6 bases at J; junction bases unmatched: 11. Germline V CDR1 and CDR2: SGHRS, YFSETQ. The CDR3 is made up of 18 amino acids. As DNA, the CDR3 is TGCGCCAGCAGCTTGGTTAGTTCGACAGGGGCGCTTAATTCACCCCTCCACTTT. Protein sequence: CASSLVSSTGALNSPLHF.

This rearrangement joins TRBV28 to TRBJ2-7; D perhaps matches TRBD2 (7 bases). The CDR3 is 15 residues long. Trimming removed 8 bases at V and 1 base at J, with 18 bases between. The germline V gene encodes CDR1 MDHEN and CDR2 SYDVKM. Here the CDR3 reads CASRGAEGRSYEQYF. For the CDR3, the DNA is TGTGCCAGCCGGGGGGCGGAGGGCCGGTCCTACGAGCAGTACTTC.

This clone showed up just once. DNA for the CDR3: TGTGCCAGCAGCTTAGGCCCCCCTGGGACAGGGGGAAGCTCACCCCTCCACTTT. It encodes CASSLGPPGTGGSSPLHF. The chain carries TRBV7-6 and TRBJ1-6; 11 bases align to TRBD1. This CDR3 region has 18 residues. The germline gives CDR1 SGHVS, CDR2 FNYEAQ. V trimming: 1 base; J trimming: 10 bases; junction bases outside the gene matches: 12.

V is TRBV7-9 and J is TRBJ1-2; D is ambiguous. Trimming removed 1 base from V and 7 bases from J, with 10 bases in between. The CDR3 has 13 residues. CDR1 is SEHNR, CDR2 FQNEAQ, per germline (reference sequence). CDR3 sequence reads: CASSLGLGSGYTF. In DNA form, the CDR3 reads TGTGCCAGCAGCTTAGGACTGGGGAGTGGCTACACCTTC.

The chain has TRBV4-3 and TRBJ1-5, with D possibly matching TRBD1 (5 bases). With 1 base removed from V and 2 bases from J, the gap between germline ends came to 9 bases. From germline, CDR1 is LGHNA and CDR2 YSLEER. The CDR3 extends over 15 amino acids. The CDR3 DNA follows: TGCGCCAGCAGCCAAGGGAGGGGCGGCAATCAGCCCCAGCATTTT. Its protein is CASSQGRGGNQPQHF.

This rearrangement joins TRBV11-3 to TRBJ2-7; tentatively, D is TRBD1 (6 bases). Germline assignment: CDR1 SGHNT and CDR2 YENEEA. Trimming removed 2 bases at V and 3 bases at J, with 11 bases between. This CDR3 has 14 amino acids. CDR3 in DNA: TGTGCCAGCAGCTTACGAGGGGGAGTCTACGAGCAGTACTTC. Translation gives CASSLRGGVYEQYF.

The chain couples TRBV25-1 to TRBJ2-3, with 8 nucleotides matching TRBD2. The V and J ends lost 5 bases and 0 bases, in that order; junction bases with no gene match: 7. CDR1 and CDR2 from the germline V gene are MGHDK and SYGVNS. CDR3 length equals 16 residues. The CDR3 DNA reads as TGTGCCAGCAGTTCTACTAGCGGTACTAGCACAGATACGCAGTATTTT. This sequence encodes CASSSTSGTSTDTQYF. Based on the CDR3 plus reference TRBV25-1 and TRBJ2-3, the full variable domain is EADIYQTPRYLVIGTGKKITLECSQTMGHDKMYWYQQDPGMELHLIHYSYGVNSTEKGDLSSESTVSRIRTEHFPLTLESARPSHTSQYLCASSSTSGTSTDTQYFGPGTRLTVL.

This CDR3 reads CASSLGLGGEQFF. As DNA, the CDR3 is TGTGCCAGCAGCTTAGGCCTAGGGGGTGAGCAGTTCTTC. J is TRBJ2-1 and V is TRBV7-9; D possibly corresponds to TRBD1 (6 bases). This CDR3 region has 13 residues. With 1 base removed from V and 9 bases from J, the gap between germline ends came to 10 bases. Germline values: CDR1 SEHNR, CDR2 FQNEAQ (reference sequence).

The rearrangement joins TRBV14 to TRBJ2-4; maybe TRBD2 (5 bases). From germline, CDR1 is SGHDN and CDR2 FVKESK. The CDR3 is 12 amino acids. Trimming cost V 4 bases and J 10 bases, with 11 bases left between them. The chain's CDR3 is CASSPRGYIQYF. CDR3 in DNA: TGTGCCAGCAGCCCCCGCGGGTATATTCAGTACTTC.

This chain links TRBV5-1 with TRBJ2-1; 11 bases map to TRBD2. The V gene end was trimmed by 4 bases and the J gene end by 9 bases; junction bases not matched to a gene: 15. Germline CDR1 is SGHRS and CDR2 is YFSETQ. The CDR3 length is 17 residues. The CDR3 sequence is CASSVGLAVSVGGEQFF. For the CDR3, the DNA is TGCGCCAGCAGCGTGGGACTAGCGGTTTCCGTAGGGGGTGAGCAGTTCTTC.

The chain recombines TRBV7-2 with TRBJ2-7, with 9 bases fitting TRBD2. V shed 5 bases, J shed 3 bases, and the junction held 8 bases outside the gene matches. CDR1 SGHTA and CDR2 FQGNSA come from the germline V gene. This CDR3 has 15 amino acids. The CDR3 sequence is CASSPSLAGHYEQYF. The CDR3, as DNA: TGTGCCAGCAGCCCAAGCCTAGCGGGGCACTACGAGCAGTACTTC.

V usage is TRBV5-4 and J usage is TRBJ1-4, with a weak D call TRBD1 (6 bases). The CDR3 has 14 residues. Trimming removed 1 base from V and 8 bases from J, with 12 bases in between. Germline CDR1 is SGHNT and CDR2 is YYREEE (reference sequence). For the CDR3, the DNA is TGTGCCAGCAGCTTGACAGGGCCGGGAGAAAAACTGTTTTTT. Translation: CASSLTGPGEKLFF.

The rearrangement links TRBV28 to TRBJ1-1; the D is unclear. Trimming stripped 7 bases from V and 0 bases from J, with 12 bases between. The CDR3 runs 14 residues. Germline V gives CDR1 MDHEN, CDR2 SYDVKM. The CDR3 region is CASNRGGVNTEAFF. DNA for the CDR3: TGTGCCAGCAACCGCGGTGGAGTGAACACTGAAGCTTTCTTT.

V usage is TRBV15 and J usage is TRBJ1-2; no firm D call. Germline V gene lookup returns CDR1 LNHNV and CDR2 YYDKDF (reference sequence). This CDR3 has 12 residues. With 6 bases removed from V and 8 bases from J, the gap between germline ends came to 13 bases. The CDR3 region has the DNA TGTGCCACCAGGTTCGAGGGCTCCGGCTACACCTTC. It translates to CATRFEGSGYTF.

V is TRBV13 and J is TRBJ2-7; maybe TRBD2 (6 bases). Germline assignment: CDR1 PRHDT and CDR2 FYEKMQ (reference sequence). The ends were cut back, 1 base at V and 0 bases at J, with 13 bases in the middle. This CDR3 region has 16 residues. DNA of the CDR3: TGTGCCAGCAGCTTAGTTGCGGGACCCAGCTCCTACGAGCAGTACTTC. As protein: CASSLVAGPSSYEQYF.

CDR3 sequence (DNA): TGCGCCAGCAGCTACGGACAGGGAACAACTAATGAAAAACTGTTTTTT. Translating gives CASSYGQGTTNEKLFF. The chain is built from TRBV5-1 and TRBJ1-4; 8 nucleotides line up with TRBD1. The CDR3 length is 16 residues. V lost 3 bases and J lost 0; bases outside the gene matches: 4. CDR1 and CDR2 (germline): SGHRS, YFSETQ.

The chain has TRBV2 and TRBJ1-4; 7 positions agree with TRBD1. The CDR3 is made up of 15 amino acids. Germline V gives CDR1 SNHLY, CDR2 FYNNEI. J lost 10 bases, V lost 4 bases, and 12 bases had no gene match. CDR3 in amino acids: CASSGRGRLSGKLFF. The CDR3, as DNA: TGTGCCAGCAGTGGGAGGGGGCGCTTATCAGGAAAACTGTTTTTT.

This clone was found once. The gene calls are TRBV5-1 and TRBJ1-1; D unresolved. Per the germline V gene, CDR1 is SGHRS and CDR2 is YFSETQ. V was cut by 0 bases and J by 0 bases, with 6 bases left in between. This CDR3 is built from 14 residues. This chain's CDR3 is CASSLGLMNTEAFF. The CDR3 region has the DNA TGCGCCAGCAGCTTGGGCCTAATGAACACTGAAGCTTTCTTT.

V gene TRBV19 combines with J gene TRBJ2-7; perhaps TRBD1 as D (6 bases). Germline V gene data show CDR1 as LNHDA and CDR2 as SQIVND (reference sequence). This CDR3 spans 11 amino acids. V was cut by 10 bases and J by 3 bases, with 10 bases left in between. CDR3 coding DNA: TGTGCCACCCAGGGGTACTACGAGCAGTACTTC. Translated, it gives CATQGYYEQYF.

This chain uses TRBV4-1 with TRBJ2-1; 12 bases are shared with TRBD2. Germline CDR1 MGHRA, CDR2 YSYEKL. CDR3 size: 15 residues. The V gene end was trimmed by 3 bases and the J gene end by 7 bases; junction bases not matched to a gene: 4. The CDR3 loop reads CASSHLAGGRNEQFF. The CDR3 DNA sequence: TGCGCCAGCAGCCACCTAGCGGGAGGGAGAAATGAGCAGTTCTTC.

The gene calls are TRBV11-2 and TRBJ1-4, with 9 positions matching TRBD1. V was pared by 1 base and J by 8 bases, with 5 bases of the junction left unmatched. The V gene's germline CDR1 is SGHAT and CDR2 FQNNGV. The CDR3 extends over 15 amino acids. CDR3 protein: CASSLVTGGAEKLFF. The DNA for the CDR3 is TGTGCCAGCAGCTTAGTGACAGGGGGAGCGGAAAAACTGTTTTTT.

The genes are TRBV4-3 and TRBJ2-3; D unresolved. The CDR3 length is 13 residues. Germline V gene sequence: CDR1 LGHNA, CDR2 YSLEER. V was clipped by 0 bases and J by 14 bases, with 15 bases between them. CDR3 in amino acids: CASSQDKDTPPYF. The CDR3 DNA reads TGCGCCAGCAGCCAAGATAAAGACACCCCTCCGTATTTT.

The rearrangement joins TRBV7-2 to TRBJ2-3; TRBD2 agrees at 9 bases. V shed 3 bases, J shed 3 bases, and the junction held 10 bases outside the gene matches. The germline CDR1 and CDR2 sequences are SGHTA and FQGNSA. This CDR3 region has 17 residues. The CDR3 reads CASSFAGTSLGTDTQYF. The CDR3 coding sequence is TGTGCCAGCAGCTTCGCCGGGACTAGCTTGGGAACAGATACGCAGTATTTT.

V and J are TRBV29-1 and TRBJ2-7; tentative D call: TRBD2 (5 bases). The CDR3 spans 11 residues. In germline, CDR1 is SQVTM, CDR2 ANQGSEA. Trimming left V 4 bases short and J 6 bases short, with 10 bases between. CDR3 protein: CSVGGVFEQYF. The CDR3, as DNA: TGCAGCGTTGGGGGAGTGTTCGAGCAGTACTTC.

The chain couples TRBV9 to TRBJ2-1, with TRBD2 matching 10 bases. The germline gives CDR1 SGDLS, CDR2 YYNGEE. V gave up 3 bases and J gave up 0 bases; unmatched junction bases: 0. The CDR3 sequence is 15 residues long. The CDR3 here is CASSASGGSYNEQFF. The CDR3 DNA reads as TGTGCCAGCAGCGCTAGCGGGGGCTCCTACAATGAGCAGTTCTTC.

This clone was seen just once. The chain carries TRBV5-4 and TRBJ2-3, with TRBD2 matching 9 bases. With 4 bases clipped from V and 2 bases from J, the junction kept 8 bases outside the gene matches. The CDR3 has 16 amino acids. Germline CDR1 SGHNT, CDR2 YYREEE (reference sequence). CDR3 protein: CASSPPGLAFTDTQYF. CDR3 nucleotide sequence: TGTGCCAGCAGCCCCCCGGGACTAGCTTTCACAGATACGCAGTATTTT. The full variable domain, in which reference TRBV5-4 and TRBJ2-3 provide the parts outside the CDR3, is ETGVTQSPTHLIKTRGQQVTLRCSSQSGHNTVSWYQQALGQGPQFIFQYYREEENGRGNFPPRFSGLQFPNYSSELNVNALELDDSALYLCASSPPGLAFTDTQYFGPGTRLTVL.

Here the CDR3 DNA reads TGTGCCAGCAGCCTTACTAGCGGGGCTTATCCCTACGAGCAGTACTTC. This gives the protein CASSLTSGAYPYEQYF. The chain carries TRBV7-6 and TRBJ2-7, with 10 positions matching TRBD2. Germline V gene data show CDR1 as SGHVS and CDR2 as FNYEAQ. The CDR3 length is 16 residues. V shed 5 bases, J shed 2 bases, and the junction held 9 bases outside the gene matches.

A single count supports this clone. The CDR3 spells CASSASSGNPEKLFF. As DNA, the CDR3 is TGTGCCAGCTCAGCCTCTTCAGGGAATCCGGAAAAACTGTTTTTT. The J gene is TRBJ1-4, the V gene TRBV18, with a possible D match to TRBD1 (5 bases). Looked up from germline, CDR1 is KGHSH and CDR2 is LQKENI. This CDR3 region has 15 residues. Trimming took 5 bases from V and 8 from J, leaving 18 bases between them.

The chain recombines TRBV7-7 with TRBJ2-3, with TRBD2 identical over 8 bases. Germline V gene data show CDR1 as SSHAT and CDR2 as FNYEAQ (reference sequence). The CDR3 runs to 14 residues. Trimming took 5 bases from V and 3 from J; bases not matched to a gene: 4. CDR3 sequence (DNA): TGTGCCAGCAGCCCGGGGGGGCGTACAGATACGCAGTATTTT. It is translated as CASSPGGRTDTQYF. Filled out from reference TRBV7-7 and TRBJ2-3, the complete variable domain reads GAGVSQSPRYKVTKRGQDVTLRCDPISSHATLYWYQQALGQGPEFLTYFNYEAQPDKSGLPSDRFSAERPEGSISTLTIQRTEQRDSAMYRCASSPGGRTDTQYFGPGTRLTVL.

This sequence joins TRBV6-5 and TRBJ2-2; no definite D call. The CDR3 consists of 14 residues. Deletions cut 7 bases from V and 1 base from J, with 10 bases between. Germline V gives CDR1 MNHEY, CDR2 SVGAGI. CDR3 nucleotides: TGTGCCAGCAAACCCGGTGGGAACACCGGGGAGCTGTTTTTT. It encodes CASKPGGNTGELFF.

The chain uses TRBV6-1 and TRBJ2-7; 7 nucleotides line up with TRBD1. Losses at the gene ends were 6 bases for V and 4 bases for J; bases not matched to a gene: 12. The CDR3 consists of 15 residues. CDR1 MNHNS and CDR2 SASEGT come from the germline V gene. CDR3 sequence: CASRTAGTASYEQYF. In DNA, the CDR3 is TGTGCCAGCAGGACGGCCGGGACAGCTTCGTACGAGCAGTACTTC.

Only one count was recorded for this clone. This chain links TRBV28 with TRBJ2-7, with TRBD1 identical over 9 bases. CDR1 MDHEN and CDR2 SYDVKM come from the germline V gene. With 3 bases clipped from V and 4 bases from J, the junction kept 7 bases outside the gene matches. CDR3 length equals 15 residues. CDR3 DNA sequence: TGTGCCAGCAGTTTGAGTGGGACAGGGACATACGAGCAGTACTTC. Translating it yields CASSLSGTGTYEQYF.